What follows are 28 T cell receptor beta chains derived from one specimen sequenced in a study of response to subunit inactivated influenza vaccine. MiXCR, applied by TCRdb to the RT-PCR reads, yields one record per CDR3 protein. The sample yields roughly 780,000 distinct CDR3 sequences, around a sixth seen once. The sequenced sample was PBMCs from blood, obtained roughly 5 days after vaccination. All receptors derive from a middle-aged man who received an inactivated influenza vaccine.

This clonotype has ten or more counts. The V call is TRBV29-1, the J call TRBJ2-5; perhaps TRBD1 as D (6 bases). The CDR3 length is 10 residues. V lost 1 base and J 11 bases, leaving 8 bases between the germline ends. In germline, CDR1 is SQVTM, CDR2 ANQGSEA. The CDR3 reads CSVEGTAQYF. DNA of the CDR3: TGCAGCGTTGAAGGGACAGCACAGTACTTC.

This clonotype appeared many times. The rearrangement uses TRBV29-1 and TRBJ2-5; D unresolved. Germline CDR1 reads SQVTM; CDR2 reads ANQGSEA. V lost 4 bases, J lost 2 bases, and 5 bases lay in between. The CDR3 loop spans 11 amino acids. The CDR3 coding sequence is TGCAGCGTTGGCAGGCAAGAGACCCAGTACTTC. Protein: CSVGRQETQYF.

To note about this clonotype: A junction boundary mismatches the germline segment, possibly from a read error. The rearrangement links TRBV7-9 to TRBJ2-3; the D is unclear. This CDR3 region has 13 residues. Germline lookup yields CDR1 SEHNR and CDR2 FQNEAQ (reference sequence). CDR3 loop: CASTLSSGDTQYF. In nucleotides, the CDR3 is TGTGCCAGCACCTTATCTTCCGGAGATACGCAGTATTTT.

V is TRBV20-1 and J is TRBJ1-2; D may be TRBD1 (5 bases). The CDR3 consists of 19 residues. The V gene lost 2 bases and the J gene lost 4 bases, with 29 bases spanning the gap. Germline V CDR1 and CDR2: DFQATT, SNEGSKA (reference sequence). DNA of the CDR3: TGCAGTGCTAGACCGAGCTCCGGGACGTCCTCCCTCCTTACCTATGGCTACACCTTC. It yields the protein CSARPSSGTSSLLTYGYTF.

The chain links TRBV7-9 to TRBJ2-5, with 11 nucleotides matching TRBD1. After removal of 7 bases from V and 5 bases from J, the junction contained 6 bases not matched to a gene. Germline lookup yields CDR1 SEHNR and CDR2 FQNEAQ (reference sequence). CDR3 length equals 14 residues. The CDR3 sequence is CASTRTGGMETQYF. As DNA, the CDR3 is TGTGCCAGCACAAGGACAGGGGGCATGGAGACCCAGTACTTC.

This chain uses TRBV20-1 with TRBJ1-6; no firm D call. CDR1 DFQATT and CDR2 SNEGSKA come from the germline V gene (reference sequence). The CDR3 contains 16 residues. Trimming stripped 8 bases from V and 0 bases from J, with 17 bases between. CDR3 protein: CSTSGVTSSYNSPLHF. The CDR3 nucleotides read TGCAGTACATCTGGCGTCACGAGCTCCTATAATTCACCCCTCCACTTT.

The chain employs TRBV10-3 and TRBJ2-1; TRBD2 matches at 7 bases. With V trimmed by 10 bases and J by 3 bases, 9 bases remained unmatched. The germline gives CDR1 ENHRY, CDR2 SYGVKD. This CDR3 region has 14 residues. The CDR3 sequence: CASKTSWGYNEQFF. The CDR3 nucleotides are TGTGCCAGCAAGACTAGCTGGGGCTACAATGAGCAGTTCTTC.

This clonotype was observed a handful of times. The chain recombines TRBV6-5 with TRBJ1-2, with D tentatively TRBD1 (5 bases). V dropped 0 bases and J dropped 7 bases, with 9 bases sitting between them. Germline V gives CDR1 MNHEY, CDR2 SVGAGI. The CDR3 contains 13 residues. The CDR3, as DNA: TGTGCCAGCAGTTACTCGGGGGGACCTGGCTACACCTTC. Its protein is CASSYSGGPGYTF.

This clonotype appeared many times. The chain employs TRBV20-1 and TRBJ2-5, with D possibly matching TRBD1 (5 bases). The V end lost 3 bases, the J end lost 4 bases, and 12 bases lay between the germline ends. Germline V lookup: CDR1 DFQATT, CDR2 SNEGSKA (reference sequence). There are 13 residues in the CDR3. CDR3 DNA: TGCAGTGCTAGGAAAACAGGAAGAGAGACCCAGTACTTC. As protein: CSARKTGRETQYF.

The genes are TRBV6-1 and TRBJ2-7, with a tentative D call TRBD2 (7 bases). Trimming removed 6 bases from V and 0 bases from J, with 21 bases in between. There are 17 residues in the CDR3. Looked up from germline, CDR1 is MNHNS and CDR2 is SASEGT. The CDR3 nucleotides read TGTGCCAGCAGGAGGGGGGGCCTAGGGTGGAGCTCCTACGAGCAGTACTTC. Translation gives CASRRGGLGWSSYEQYF.

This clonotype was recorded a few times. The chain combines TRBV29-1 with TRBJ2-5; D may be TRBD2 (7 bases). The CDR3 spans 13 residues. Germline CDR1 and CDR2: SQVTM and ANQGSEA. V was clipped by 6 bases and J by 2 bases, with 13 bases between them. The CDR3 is CSVKGGAQETQYF. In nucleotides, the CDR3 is TGCAGCGTCAAAGGGGGGGCTCAAGAGACCCAGTACTTC.

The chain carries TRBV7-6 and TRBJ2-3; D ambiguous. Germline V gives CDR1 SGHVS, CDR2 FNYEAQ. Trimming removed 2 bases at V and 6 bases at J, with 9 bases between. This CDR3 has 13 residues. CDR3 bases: TGTGCCAGCAGCTTAAGGGTGCAGGATACGCAGTATTTT. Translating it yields CASSLRVQDTQYF.

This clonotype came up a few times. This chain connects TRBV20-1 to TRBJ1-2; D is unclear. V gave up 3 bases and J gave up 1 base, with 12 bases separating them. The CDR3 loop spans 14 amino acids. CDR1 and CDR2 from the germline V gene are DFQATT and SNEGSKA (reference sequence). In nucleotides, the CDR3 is TGCAGTGCTAGCCGGGAGCAAGTTAACTATGGCTACACCTTC. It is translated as CSASREQVNYGYTF.

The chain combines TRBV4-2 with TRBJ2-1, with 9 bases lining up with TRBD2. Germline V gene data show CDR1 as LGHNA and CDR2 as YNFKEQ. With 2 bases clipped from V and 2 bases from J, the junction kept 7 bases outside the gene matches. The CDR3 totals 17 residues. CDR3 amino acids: CASSQYSGTSPYNEQFF. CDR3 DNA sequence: TGTGCCAGCAGCCAATATTCCGGGACTAGCCCCTACAATGAGCAGTTCTTC.

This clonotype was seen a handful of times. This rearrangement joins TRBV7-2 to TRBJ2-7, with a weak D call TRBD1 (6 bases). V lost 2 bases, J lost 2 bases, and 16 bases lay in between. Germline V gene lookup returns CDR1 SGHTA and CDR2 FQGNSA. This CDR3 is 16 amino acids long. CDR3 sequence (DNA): TGTGCCAGCAGCTTACAAGGGACACCTACTACCTACGAGCAGTACTTC. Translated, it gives CASSLQGTPTTYEQYF.

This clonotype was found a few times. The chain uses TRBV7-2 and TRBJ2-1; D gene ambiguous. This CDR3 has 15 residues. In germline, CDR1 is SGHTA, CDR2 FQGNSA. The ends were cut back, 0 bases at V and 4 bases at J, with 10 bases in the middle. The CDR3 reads CASSLAWQKYNEQFF. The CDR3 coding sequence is TGTGCCAGCAGCTTAGCGTGGCAGAAGTACAATGAGCAGTTCTTC. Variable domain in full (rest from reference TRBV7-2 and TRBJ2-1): GAGVSQSPSNKVTEKGKDVELRCDPISGHTALYWYRQSLGQGLEFLIYFQGNSAPDKSGLPSDRFSAERTGGSVSTLTIQRTQQEDSAVYLCASSLAWQKYNEQFFGPGTRLTVL.

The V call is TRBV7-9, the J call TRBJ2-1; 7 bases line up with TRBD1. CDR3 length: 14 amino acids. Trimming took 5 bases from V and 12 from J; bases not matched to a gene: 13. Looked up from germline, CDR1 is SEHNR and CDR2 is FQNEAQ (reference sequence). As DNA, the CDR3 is TGTGCCAGCAGCAAAAGGGGGCCCCAGGGTGTGCAGTTCTTC. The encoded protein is CASSKRGPQGVQFF.

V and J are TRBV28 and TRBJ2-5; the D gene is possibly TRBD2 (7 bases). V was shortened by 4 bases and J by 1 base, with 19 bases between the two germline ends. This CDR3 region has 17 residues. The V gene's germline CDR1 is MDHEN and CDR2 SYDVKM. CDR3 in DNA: TGTGCCAGCAGTTCCTCCCTGGGGGGGGCACCCCAAGAGACCCAGTACTTC. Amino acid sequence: CASSSSLGGAPQETQYF.

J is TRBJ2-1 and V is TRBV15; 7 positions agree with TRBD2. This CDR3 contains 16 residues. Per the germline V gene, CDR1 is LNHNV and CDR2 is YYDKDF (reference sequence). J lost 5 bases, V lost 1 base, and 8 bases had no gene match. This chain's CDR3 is CATSRGVGGPHNEQFF. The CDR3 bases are TGTGCCACCAGCAGAGGGGTGGGAGGGCCCCACAATGAGCAGTTCTTC.

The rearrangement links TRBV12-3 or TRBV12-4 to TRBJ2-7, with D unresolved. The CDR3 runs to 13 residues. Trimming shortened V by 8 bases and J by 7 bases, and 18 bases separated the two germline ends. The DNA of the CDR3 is TGTGCCAGCCGCGTCAGTGGTTTGTCGGAGCAGTACTTC. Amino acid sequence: CASRVSGLSEQYF.

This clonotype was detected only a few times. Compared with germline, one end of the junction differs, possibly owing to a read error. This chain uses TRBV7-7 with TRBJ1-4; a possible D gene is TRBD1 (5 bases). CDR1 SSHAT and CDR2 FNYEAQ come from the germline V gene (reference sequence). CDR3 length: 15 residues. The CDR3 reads CASSLGRGRNEKLFF. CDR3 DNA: TGTGCTAGCAGCTTAGGGAGGGGAAGGAATGAAAAACTGTTTTTT.

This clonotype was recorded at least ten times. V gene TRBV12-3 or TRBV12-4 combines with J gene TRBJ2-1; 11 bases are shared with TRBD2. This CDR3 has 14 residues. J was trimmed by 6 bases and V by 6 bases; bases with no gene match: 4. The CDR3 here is CASRIAGGLNEQFF. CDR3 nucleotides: TGTGCCAGCAGAATAGCGGGGGGGCTCAATGAGCAGTTCTTC.

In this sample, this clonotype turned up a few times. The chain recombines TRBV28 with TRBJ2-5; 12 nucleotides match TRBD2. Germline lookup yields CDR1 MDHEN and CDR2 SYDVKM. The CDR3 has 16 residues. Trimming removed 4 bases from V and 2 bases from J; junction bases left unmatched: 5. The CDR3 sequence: CASSYLGLAGQETQYF. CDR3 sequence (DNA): TGTGCCAGCAGTTATCTCGGACTAGCGGGGCAAGAGACCCAGTACTTC.

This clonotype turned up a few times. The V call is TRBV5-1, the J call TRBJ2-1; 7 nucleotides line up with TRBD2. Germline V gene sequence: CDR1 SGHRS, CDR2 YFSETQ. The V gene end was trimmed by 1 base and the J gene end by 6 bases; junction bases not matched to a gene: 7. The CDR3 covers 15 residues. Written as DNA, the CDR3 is TGCGCCAGCAGCTTGATAAAAGGACTAGTCAATGAGCAGTTCTTC. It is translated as CASSLIKGLVNEQFF.

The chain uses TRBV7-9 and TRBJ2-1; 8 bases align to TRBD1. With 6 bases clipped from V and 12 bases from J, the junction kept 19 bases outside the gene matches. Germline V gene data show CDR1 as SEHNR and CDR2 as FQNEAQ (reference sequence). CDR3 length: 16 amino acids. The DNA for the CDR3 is TGTGCCAGCAGAACGAGACGGATCCAGGGACAGGAAGTGCAGTTCTTC. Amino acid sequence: CASRTRRIQGQEVQFF. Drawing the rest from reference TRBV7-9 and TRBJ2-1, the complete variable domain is DTGVSQNPRHKITKRGQNVTFRCDPISEHNRLYWYRQTLGQGPEFLTYFQNEAQLEKSRLLSDRFSAERPKGSFSTLEIQRTEQGDSAMYLCASRTRRIQGQEVQFFGPGTRLTVL.

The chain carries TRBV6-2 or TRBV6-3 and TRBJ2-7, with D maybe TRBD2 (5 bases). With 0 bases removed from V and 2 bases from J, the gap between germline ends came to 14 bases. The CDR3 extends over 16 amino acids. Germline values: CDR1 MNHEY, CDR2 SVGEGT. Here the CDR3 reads CASSYSEGWVTYEQYF. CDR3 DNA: TGTGCCAGCAGTTACTCAGAGGGTTGGGTAACCTACGAGCAGTACTTC.

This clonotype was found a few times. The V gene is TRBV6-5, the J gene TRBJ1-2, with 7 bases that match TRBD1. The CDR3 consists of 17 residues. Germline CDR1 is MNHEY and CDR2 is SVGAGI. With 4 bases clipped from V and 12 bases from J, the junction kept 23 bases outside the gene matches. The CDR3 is CASSSTSTGRGKGSDTF. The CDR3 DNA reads TGTGCCAGCAGTTCCACCTCGACAGGGCGTGGAAAAGGGAGCGACACCTTC.

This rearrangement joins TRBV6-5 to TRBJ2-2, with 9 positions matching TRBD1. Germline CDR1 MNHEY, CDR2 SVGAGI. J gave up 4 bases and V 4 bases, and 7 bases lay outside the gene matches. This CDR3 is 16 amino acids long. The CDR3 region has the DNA TGTGCCAGCAGTTTCCTAGGGACAGGGATCACCGGGGAGCTGTTTTTT. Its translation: CASSFLGTGITGELFF.